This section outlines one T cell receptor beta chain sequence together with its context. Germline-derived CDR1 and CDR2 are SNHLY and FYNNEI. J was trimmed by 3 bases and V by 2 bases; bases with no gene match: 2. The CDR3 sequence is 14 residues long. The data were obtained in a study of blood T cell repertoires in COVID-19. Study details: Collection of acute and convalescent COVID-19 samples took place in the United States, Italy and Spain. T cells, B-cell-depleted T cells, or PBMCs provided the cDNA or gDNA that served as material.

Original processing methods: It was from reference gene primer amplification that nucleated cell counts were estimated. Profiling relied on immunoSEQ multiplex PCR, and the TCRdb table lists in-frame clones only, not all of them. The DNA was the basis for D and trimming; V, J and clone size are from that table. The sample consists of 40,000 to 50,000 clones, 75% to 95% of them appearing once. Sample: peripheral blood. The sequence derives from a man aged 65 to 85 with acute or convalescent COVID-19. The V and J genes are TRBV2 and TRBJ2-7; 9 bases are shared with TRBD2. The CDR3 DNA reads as TGTGCCAGCAGTGAACCAGCGGGGGGCTACGAGCAGTACTTC. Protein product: CASSEPAGGYEQYF.